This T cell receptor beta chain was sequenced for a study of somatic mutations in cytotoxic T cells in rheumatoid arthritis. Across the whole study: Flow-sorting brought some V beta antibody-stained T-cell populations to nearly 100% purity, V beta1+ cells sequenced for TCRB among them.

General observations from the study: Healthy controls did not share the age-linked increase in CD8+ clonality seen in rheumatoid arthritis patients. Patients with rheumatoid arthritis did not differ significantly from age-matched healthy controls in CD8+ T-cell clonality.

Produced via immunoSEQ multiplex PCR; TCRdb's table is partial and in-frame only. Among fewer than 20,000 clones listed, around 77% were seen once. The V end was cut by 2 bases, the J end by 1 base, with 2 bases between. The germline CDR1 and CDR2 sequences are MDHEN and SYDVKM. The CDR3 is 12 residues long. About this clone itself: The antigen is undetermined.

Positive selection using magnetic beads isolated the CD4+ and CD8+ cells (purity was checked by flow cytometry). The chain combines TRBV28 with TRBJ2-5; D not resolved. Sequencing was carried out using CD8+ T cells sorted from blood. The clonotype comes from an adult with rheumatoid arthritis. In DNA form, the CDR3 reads TGTGCCAGCAGTTTACGCCAAGAGACCCAGTACTTC. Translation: CASSLRQETQYF.